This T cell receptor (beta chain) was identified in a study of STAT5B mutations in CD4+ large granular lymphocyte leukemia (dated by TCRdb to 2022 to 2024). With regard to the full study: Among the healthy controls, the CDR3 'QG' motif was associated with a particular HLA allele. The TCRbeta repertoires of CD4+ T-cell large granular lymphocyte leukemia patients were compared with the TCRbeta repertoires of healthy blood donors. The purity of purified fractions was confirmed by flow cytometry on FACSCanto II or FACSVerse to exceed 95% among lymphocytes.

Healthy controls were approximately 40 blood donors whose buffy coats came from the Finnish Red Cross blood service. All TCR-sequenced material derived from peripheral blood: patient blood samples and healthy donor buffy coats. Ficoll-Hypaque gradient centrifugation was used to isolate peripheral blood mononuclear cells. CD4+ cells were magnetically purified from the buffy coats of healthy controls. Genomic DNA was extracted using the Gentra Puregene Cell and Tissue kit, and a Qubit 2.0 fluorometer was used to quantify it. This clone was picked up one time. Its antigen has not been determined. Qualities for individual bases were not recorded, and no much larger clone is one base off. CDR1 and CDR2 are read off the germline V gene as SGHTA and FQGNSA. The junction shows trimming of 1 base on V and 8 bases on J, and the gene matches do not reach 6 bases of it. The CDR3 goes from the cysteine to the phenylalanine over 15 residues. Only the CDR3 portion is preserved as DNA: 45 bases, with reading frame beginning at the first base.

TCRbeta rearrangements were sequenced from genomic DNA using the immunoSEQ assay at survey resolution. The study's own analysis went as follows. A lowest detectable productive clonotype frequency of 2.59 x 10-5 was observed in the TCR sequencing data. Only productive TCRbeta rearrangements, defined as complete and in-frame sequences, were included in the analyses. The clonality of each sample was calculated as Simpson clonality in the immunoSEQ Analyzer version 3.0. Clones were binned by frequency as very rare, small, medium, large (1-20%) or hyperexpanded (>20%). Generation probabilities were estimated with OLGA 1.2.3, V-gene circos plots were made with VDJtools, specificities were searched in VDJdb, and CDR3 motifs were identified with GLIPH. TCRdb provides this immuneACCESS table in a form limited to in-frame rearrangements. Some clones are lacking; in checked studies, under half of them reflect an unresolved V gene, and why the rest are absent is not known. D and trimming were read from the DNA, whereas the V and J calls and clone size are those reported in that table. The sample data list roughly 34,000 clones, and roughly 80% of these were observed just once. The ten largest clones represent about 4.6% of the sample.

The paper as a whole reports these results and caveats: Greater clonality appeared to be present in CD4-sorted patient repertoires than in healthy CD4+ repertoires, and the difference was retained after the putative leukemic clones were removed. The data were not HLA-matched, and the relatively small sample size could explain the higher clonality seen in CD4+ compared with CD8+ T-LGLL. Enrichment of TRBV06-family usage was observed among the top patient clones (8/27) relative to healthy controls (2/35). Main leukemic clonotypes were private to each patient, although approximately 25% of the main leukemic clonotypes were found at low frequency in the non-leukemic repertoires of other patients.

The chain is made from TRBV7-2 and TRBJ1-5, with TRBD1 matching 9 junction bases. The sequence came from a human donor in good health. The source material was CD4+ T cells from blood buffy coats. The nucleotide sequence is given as TGTGCCAGCAGCTTAGGGGGACAGGGAGTGGAGCCCCAGCATTTT. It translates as CASSLGGQGVEPQHF.